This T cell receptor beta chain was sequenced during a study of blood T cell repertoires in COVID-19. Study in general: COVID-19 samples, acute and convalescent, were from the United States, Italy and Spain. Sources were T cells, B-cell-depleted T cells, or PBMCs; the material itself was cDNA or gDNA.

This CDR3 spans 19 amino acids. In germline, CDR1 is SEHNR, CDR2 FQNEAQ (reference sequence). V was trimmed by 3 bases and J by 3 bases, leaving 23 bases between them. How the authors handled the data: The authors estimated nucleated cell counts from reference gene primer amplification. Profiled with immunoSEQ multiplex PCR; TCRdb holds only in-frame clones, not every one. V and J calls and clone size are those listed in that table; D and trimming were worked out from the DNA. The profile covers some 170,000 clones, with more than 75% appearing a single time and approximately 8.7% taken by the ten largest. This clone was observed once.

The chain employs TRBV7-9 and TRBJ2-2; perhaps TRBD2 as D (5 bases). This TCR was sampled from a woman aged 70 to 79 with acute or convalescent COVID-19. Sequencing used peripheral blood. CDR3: CASSFLIGYPPRDTGELFF. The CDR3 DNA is TGTGCCAGCAGCTTTTTAATAGGGTACCCCCCGAGGGACACCGGGGAGCTGTTTTTT.